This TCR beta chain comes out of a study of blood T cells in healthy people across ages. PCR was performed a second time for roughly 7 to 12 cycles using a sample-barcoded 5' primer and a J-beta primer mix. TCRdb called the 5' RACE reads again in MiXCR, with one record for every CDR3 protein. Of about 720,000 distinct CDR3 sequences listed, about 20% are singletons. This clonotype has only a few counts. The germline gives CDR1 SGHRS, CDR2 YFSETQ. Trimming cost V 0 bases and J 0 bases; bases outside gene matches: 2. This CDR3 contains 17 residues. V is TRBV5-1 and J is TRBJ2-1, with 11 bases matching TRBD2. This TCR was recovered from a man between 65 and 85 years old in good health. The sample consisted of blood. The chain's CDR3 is CASSLGSGRASYNEQFF. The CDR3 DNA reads TGCGCCAGCAGCTTGGGTAGCGGGAGGGCCTCCTACAATGAGCAGTTCTTC.